This TCR beta chain originates from a study of cytomegalovirus exposure and HLA in healthy donors. Sequencing was performed with immunoSEQ multiplex PCR; in TCRdb, only in-frame clones are kept and a portion is missing. The sample shows around 61,000 clones, approximately 92% of them seen only once. General observations from the study: Most TCR sequences were seen very rarely across donors, but some public TCRs occurred in many. The study labeled 150 or so TCR beta chains cytomegalovirus-associated. In vitro data verified a few CMV-associated chains as specific for CMV antigens. In the roughly 120 validation repertoires, a later analysis found that first-cohort TCR clusters tended to co-occur.

Turning to this clone: Its matching antigen is unknown.

The CDR3 spans 12 residues. Germline V gene data show CDR1 as ENHRY and CDR2 as SYGVKD. Deletions cut 8 bases from V and 2 bases from J, with 10 bases between. This TCR was recovered from a man between 18 and 29 years old in good health and CMV-seronegative. The sequenced material came from PBMCs. The chain carries TRBV10-3 and TRBJ2-7, with D maybe TRBD1 (5 bases). The CDR3 region has the DNA TGTGCCATCGGTTTCAGGGCCTACGAGCAGTACTTC. Its protein is CAIGFRAYEQYF.